This is a list of T cell receptor beta chains from one sample in a study of OX40 agonist ivuxolimab in advanced cancers. Produced via immunoSEQ multiplex PCR; TCRdb's table is partial and in-frame only. Of some 18,000 clones in the sample, about four fifths were seen once. The sample consisted of CD4+ or CD8+ T cells sorted from blood, taken in a trial of the OX40 agonist ivuxolimab. These receptors all stem from an adult with an advanced solid tumor such as melanoma, head and neck, liver or kidney cancer. CDR3s include the opening cysteine and the closing phenylalanine or tryptophan. A D gene is named only where the DNA matches it firmly. For some rows the clone size is stated as once, few or many, or as a class when expanded; others skip it.

d_call	v_call	clone_size	j_call	cdr3_length	cdr3_nt	cdr3_aa
-	TRBV4-2	-	TRBJ2-7	16	TGTGCCAGCAGCCAAGAGGGACTCGTAAGCTCCTACGAGCAGTACTTC	CASSQEGLVSSYEQYF
-	TRBV6-6	-	TRBJ2-1	15	TGTGCCAGCAGTTACTCGAATATTAAGGGTAATGAGCAGTTCTTC	CASSYSNIKGNEQFF
-	TRBV6-1	-	TRBJ2-7	14	TGTGCCAGCAGCCCATTAAGGGGCTCCTACGAGCAGTACTTC	CASSPLRGSYEQYF
-	TRBV4-1	once	TRBJ2-2	14	TGCGCCAGCAGCCAAGGACCAGTAATGGGGGAGCTGTTTTTT	CASSQGPVMGELFF
-	TRBV4-1	-	TRBJ2-3	16	TGCGCCAGCAGCCAAGGGCCTGGACGAAGCACAGATACGCAGTATTTT	CASSQGPGRSTDTQYF
-	TRBV5-6	medium-sized	TRBJ1-5	15	TGTGCCAGCAGCCCAAAAAAGAGGGAAAATCAGCCCCAGCATTTT	CASSPKKRENQPQHF
-	TRBV19	-	TRBJ1-5	14	TGTGCCAGTAGTTATCCGGGCCCCAATCAGCCCCAGCATTTT	CASSYPGPNQPQHF
-	TRBV7-2	-	TRBJ2-1	12	TGTGCCAGCAGGGTCGATTACAATGAGCAGTTCTTC	CASRVDYNEQFF
TRBD2	TRBV2	-	TRBJ2-3	17	TGTGCCACCCAAGGGGCTAGCGGGGGCACTAGCACAGATACGCAGTATTTT	CATQGASGGTSTDTQYF
-	TRBV2	-	TRBJ1-1	15	TGTGCCAGCAGCCTAACCGGGACAACGAACACTGAAGCTTTCTTT	CASSLTGTTNTEAFF
-	TRBV4-1	-	TRBJ1-2	15	TGCGCCAGCAGCCAAGGTTGGGGCTTGGGGTATGGCTACACCTTC	CASSQGWGLGYGYTF
TRBD2	TRBV27	-	TRBJ2-2	15	TGTGCCAGCAGTCCCACTAGCGGTAACACCGGGGAGCTGTTTTTT	CASSPTSGNTGELFF
-	TRBV6-4	once	TRBJ1-1	15	TGTGCCAGCAAGGAGGAGGGGTTAATGAACACTGAAGCTTTCTTT	CASKEEGLMNTEAFF
-	TRBV28	-	TRBJ1-4	14	TGTGCCAGCAGTTCTAGGGGTTTGGGTGAAAAACTGTTTTTT	CASSSRGLGEKLFF
TRBD1	TRBV29-1	-	TRBJ2-2	14	TGCAGCGTTGATACCCAGGGGGCTGGCGGGGAGCTGTTTTTT	CSVDTQGAGGELFF
-	TRBV19	-	TRBJ1-5	15	TGTGCCAGTAGTATCTCTAGCAGGGCGCAACAGCCCCAGCATTTT	CASSISSRAQQPQHF
TRBD1	TRBV9	-	TRBJ1-6	16	TGTGCCAGCAGCGAGACAGGGGGTTCCTATAATTCACCCCTCCACTTT	CASSETGGSYNSPLHF
-	TRBV18	-	TRBJ2-7	14	TGTGCCAGCTCAACGGACAGTGCGCCCTACGAGCAGTACTTC	CASSTDSAPYEQYF
-	TRBV5-4	-	TRBJ2-1	14	TGTGCCAGCAGCTGGGGGTCAGGGGCTAATGAGCAGTTCTTC	CASSWGSGANEQFF
-	TRBV6-6	-	TRBJ1-6	13	TGTGCCAGCAGCGACACTAATAATTCACCCCTCCACTTT	CASSDTNNSPLHF
-	TRBV6-5	-	TRBJ1-6	16	TGTGCCAGCAGTTACTCACCCGGGGGGAATAATTCACCCCTCCACTTT	CASSYSPGGNNSPLHF
-	TRBV7-2	-	TRBJ2-1	14	TGTGCCAGCAGCCCAGGACAGTACGCGGATGAGCAGTTCTTC	CASSPGQYADEQFF
-	TRBV4-2	-	TRBJ2-7	13	TGTGCCAGCAGCCAAAACCTCGCCTACGAGCAGTACTTC	CASSQNLAYEQYF
-	TRBV27	-	TRBJ2-2	14	TGTGCCAGCAGTTTTGGGGGGCATAGCGGGGAGCTGTTTTTT	CASSFGGHSGELFF
TRBD1	TRBV5-6	-	TRBJ2-2	18	TGTGCCAGCAGCTTGGAAGGACAGGGGGCCATATACACCGGGGAGCTGTTTTTT	CASSLEGQGAIYTGELFF
-	TRBV5-1	-	TRBJ2-5	15	TGCGCCAGCAGCTTGAATACGGCCTACCGGGAGACCCAGTACTTC	CASSLNTAYRETQYF
-	TRBV2	-	TRBJ1-5	13	TGTGCCAGCAGTGAGTCAGATTATCAGCCCCAGCATTTT	CASSESDYQPQHF